Reported below is one TCR beta chain. The sample comes from a study of blood T cell repertoires in COVID-19. Study in general: Specimens from acute and convalescent COVID-19 originated in the United States, Italy and Spain.

As processed by the authors: It was from reference gene primer amplification that nucleated cell counts were estimated. Profiled with immunoSEQ multiplex PCR; TCRdb holds only in-frame clones, not every one. For V, J and clone size, that table is used; D and trimming come from the DNA. The sample lists 150,000 to 190,000 clones; around 84% were seen once. The CDR3 is 17 residues long. Germline CDR1 and CDR2: MGHDK and SYGVNS. The V segment lost 4 bases and the J segment 2 bases; nucleotides outside the gene matches: 12. Researchers sorted participants into cohorts using their self-reported clinical history. Symptom resolution, clearance, or two negative PCRs marked the recovered donors of Cohort 3.

This sequence originates from a man aged 50-60 years who had recovered from COVID-19. The sequenced sample consisted of PBMCs or T cells enriched from blood (not recorded which). The J gene is TRBJ2-3, the V gene TRBV25-1; TRBD2 agrees at 7 bases. For the CDR3, the DNA is TGTGCCAGCAGTGCCCCGGAAGGCGGGGGAGTCACAGATACGCAGTATTTT. It translates to CASSAPEGGGVTDTQYF.